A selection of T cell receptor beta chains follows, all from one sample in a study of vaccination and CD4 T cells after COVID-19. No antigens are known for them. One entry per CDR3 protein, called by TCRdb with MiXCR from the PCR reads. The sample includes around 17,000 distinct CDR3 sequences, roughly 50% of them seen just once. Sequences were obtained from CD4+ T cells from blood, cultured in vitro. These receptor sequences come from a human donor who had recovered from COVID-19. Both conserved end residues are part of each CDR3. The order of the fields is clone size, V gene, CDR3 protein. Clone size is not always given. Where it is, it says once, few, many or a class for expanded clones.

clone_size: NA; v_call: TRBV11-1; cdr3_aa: CASSTDSMNTEAFF
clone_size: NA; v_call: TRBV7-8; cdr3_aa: CASSAGGGYTF
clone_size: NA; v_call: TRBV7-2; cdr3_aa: CASSLASVRGNNEQYF
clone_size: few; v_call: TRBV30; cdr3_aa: CAWSQGSYSNQPQHF
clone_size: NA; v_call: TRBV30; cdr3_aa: CAWSVQGVYEQYF
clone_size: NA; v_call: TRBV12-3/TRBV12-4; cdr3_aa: CASSLEDFYNEQFF
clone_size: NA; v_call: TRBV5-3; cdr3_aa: CARSFQRESPYEQYF
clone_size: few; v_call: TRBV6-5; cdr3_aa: CASSYLVNQPQHF
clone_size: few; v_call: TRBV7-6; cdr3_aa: CASTSSLYNEQFF
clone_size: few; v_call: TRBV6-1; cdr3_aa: CASRPGTERNVLTF
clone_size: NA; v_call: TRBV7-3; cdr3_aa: CASSPGRGYEQYF
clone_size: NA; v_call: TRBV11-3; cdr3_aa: CASSAWDRGQGETQYF